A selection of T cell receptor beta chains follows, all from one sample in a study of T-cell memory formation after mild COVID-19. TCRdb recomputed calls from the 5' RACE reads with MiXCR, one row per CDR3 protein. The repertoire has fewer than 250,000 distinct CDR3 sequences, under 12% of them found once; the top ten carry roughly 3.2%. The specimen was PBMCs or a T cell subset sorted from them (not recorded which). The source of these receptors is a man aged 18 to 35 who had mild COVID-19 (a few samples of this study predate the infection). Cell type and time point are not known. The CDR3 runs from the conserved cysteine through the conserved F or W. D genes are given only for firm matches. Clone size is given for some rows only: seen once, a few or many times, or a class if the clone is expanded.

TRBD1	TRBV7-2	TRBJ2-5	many	CASRGQGAGETQYF	TGTGCCAGTAGGGGGCAGGGCGCCGGGGAGACCCAGTACTTC
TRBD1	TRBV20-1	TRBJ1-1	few	CSASRDRGTEAFF	TGCAGTGCTAGCCGGGACAGGGGCACTGAAGCTTTCTTT
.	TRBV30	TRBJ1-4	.	CAWSSWEMAEKLFF	TGTGCCTGGAGTTCGTGGGAGATGGCCGAAAAACTGTTTTTT
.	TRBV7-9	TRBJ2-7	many	CASHRAGEQYF	TGTGCCAGCCACCGGGCCGGTGAGCAGTACTTC
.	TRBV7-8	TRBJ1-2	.	CASSLRGENYGYTF	TGTGCCAGCAGCTTAAGGGGGGAGAACTATGGCTACACCTTC
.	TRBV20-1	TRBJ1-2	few	CSGGRLNYGYTF	TGCAGTGGGGGACGGCTTAACTATGGCTACACCTTC
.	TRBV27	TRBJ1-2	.	CASSGNRAGYTF	TGTGCCAGCAGTGGAAACAGGGCTGGCTACACCTTC
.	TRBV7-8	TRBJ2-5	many	CASSPRLGLGGQETQYF	TGTGCCAGCAGCCCCAGGCTGGGGCTTGGGGGTCAAGAGACCCAGTACTTC
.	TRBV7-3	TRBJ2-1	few	CASSFGPVSYNEQFF	TGTGCCAGCAGCTTCGGGCCCGTTTCCTACAATGAGCAGTTCTTC
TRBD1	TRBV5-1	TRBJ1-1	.	CASSSWTGVTEAFF	TGCGCCAGCAGCTCCTGGACAGGCGTCACTGAAGCTTTCTTT
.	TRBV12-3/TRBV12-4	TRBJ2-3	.	CASSIDREGTQYF	TGTGCCAGCAGTATCGACAGGGAGGGTACGCAGTATTTT
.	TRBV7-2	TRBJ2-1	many	CASRTGGYIINEQFF	TGTGCCAGCAGGACAGGAGGGTACATCATCAATGAGCAGTTCTTC
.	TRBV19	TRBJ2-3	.	CASSTTRGAGTDTQYF	TGTGCCAGTAGTACCACACGGGGGGCCGGCACAGATACGCAGTATTTT
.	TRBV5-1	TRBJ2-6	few	CASSPEAGANVLTF	TGCGCCAGCAGCCCGGAGGCTGGGGCCAACGTCCTGACTTTC
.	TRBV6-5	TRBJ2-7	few	CASSPSGLRYEQYF	TGTGCCAGCAGCCCCTCCGGACTGAGATACGAGCAGTACTTC
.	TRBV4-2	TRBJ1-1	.	CASSQVGAGETEAFF	TGTGCCAGCAGCCAAGTGGGGGCAGGGGAGACTGAAGCTTTCTTT
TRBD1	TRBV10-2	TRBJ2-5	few	CASSLTGVRETQYF	TGCGCCAGCAGCTTAACAGGGGTTAGGGAGACCCAGTACTTC
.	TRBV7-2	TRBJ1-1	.	CASSLPGSPEAFF	TGTGCCAGCAGCTTACCGGGATCCCCTGAAGCTTTCTTT
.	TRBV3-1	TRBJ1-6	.	CASSRIGGGSYNSPLHF	TGTGCCAGCAGTCGAATAGGGGGTGGATCCTATAATTCACCCCTCCACTTT
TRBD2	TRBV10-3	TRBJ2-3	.	CAIRAGGSTDTQYF	TGTGCCATCAGGGCGGGGGGAAGCACAGATACGCAGTATTTT
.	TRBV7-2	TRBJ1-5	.	CASRRGNSNQPQHF	TGTGCCAGCAGGAGGGGAAATAGCAATCAGCCCCAGCATTTT
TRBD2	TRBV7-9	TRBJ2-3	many	CASSPTSGGSETDTQYF	TGTGCCAGCAGCCCCACTAGCGGGGGAAGTGAAACAGATACGCAGTATTTT
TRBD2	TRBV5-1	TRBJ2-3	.	CASSLDLSGGTDTQYF	TGCGCCAGCAGCTTGGACCTCAGCGGGGGCACAGATACGCAGTATTTT
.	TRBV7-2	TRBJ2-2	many	CASSLQGQNTGELFF	TGTGCCAGCAGCTTACAGGGACAGAACACCGGGGAGCTGTTTTTT